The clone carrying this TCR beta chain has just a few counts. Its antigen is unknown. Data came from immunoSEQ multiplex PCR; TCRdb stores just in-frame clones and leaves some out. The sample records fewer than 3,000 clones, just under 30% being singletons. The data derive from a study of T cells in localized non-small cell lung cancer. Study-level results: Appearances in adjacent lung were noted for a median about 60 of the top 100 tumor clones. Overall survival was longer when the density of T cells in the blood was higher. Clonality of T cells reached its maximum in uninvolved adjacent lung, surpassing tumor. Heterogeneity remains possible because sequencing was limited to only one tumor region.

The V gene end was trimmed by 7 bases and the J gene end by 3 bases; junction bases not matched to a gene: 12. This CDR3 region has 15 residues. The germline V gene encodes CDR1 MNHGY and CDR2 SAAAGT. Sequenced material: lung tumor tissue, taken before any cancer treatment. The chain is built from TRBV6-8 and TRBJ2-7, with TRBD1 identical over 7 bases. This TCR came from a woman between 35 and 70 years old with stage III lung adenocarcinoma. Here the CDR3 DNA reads TGTGCCAGCACCACCCCCCCGGGACAGCTCTACGAGCAGTACTTC. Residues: CASTTPPGQLYEQYF.